A single T cell receptor (beta chain) is shown here with its context. As yet, its antigen is unknown. These data are taken from a study of cytomegalovirus exposure and HLA in healthy donors. Study observations and caveats: Presence/absence analysis assumed near-uniform sequencing depth across donors. Many donors shared some public TCRs, even though most TCR sequences were rare.

60 Vbeta and 13 Jbeta primers were used in PCR. Libraries were prepared by immunoSEQ multiplex PCR; TCRdb keeps only in-frame clonotypes and omits some of them. The record lists 55,000 or so clones, of which the ten most abundant hold approximately 9.9%. The CDR3 loop spans 18 amino acids. Germline V CDR1 and CDR2: SGHRS, YFSETQ. The ends lost 4 bases at V and 2 bases at J; junction bases unmatched: 11. The sample comprised PBMCs. The source is a woman in her fifties or sixties in good health and CMV-seropositive. V is TRBV5-1 and J is TRBJ2-6, with TRBD1 matching 8 bases. CDR3 amino acids: CASSPHQGAEAGANVLTF. Here the CDR3 DNA reads TGCGCCAGCAGCCCCCATCAGGGGGCGGAGGCTGGGGCCAACGTCCTGACTTTC.